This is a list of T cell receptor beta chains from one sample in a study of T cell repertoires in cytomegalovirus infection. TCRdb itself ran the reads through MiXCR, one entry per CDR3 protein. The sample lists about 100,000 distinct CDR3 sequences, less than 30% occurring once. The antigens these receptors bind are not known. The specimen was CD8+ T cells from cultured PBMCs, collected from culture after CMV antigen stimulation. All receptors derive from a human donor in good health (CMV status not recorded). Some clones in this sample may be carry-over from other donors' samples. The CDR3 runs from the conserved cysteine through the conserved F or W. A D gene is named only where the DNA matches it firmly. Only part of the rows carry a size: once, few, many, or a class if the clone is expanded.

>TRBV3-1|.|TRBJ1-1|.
TGTGCCAGCAGCCAAGCCAGGCTAGAAGCTTTCTTT
CASSQARLEAFF
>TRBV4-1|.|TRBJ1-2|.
TGCGCCAGCAGCCAAGATGACGGGGGCCACTATGGCTACACCTTC
CASSQDDGGHYGYTF
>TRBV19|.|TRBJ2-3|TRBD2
TGTGCCAGTAACTCGGGACTAGGCGCTGATACGCAGTATTTT
CASNSGLGADTQYF
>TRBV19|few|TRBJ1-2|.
TGTGCCCCTATGGGCGACAGCTCCCATGGCTACACCTTC
CAPMGDSSHGYTF
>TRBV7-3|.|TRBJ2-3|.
TGTGCCAGCAGCTTAAGTTGGGGGAGTGATACTAGCACAGATACGCAGTATTTT
CASSLSWGSDTSTDTQYF
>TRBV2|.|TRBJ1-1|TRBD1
TGTGCCAGCGACAGGGAGGGCACTGAAGCTTTCTTT
CASDREGTEAFF
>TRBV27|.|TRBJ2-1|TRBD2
TGTGCCAGCAGTATGGGGACTACCTACAATGAGCAGTTCTTC
CASSMGTTYNEQFF
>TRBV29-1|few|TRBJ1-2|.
TGCAGCGTTGAATTCCCGACAGTTAACTATGGCTACACCTTC
CSVEFPTVNYGYTF
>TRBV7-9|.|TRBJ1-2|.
TGTGCCAGCAGCGACCCGGGTCTGGCCCCATCCTATGGCTACACCTTC
CASSDPGLAPSYGYTF
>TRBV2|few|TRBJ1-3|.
TGTGCCAGCAGTGACGGGGGAAACACCATATATTTT
CASSDGGNTIYF
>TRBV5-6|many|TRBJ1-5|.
TGTGCCAGCAGCTTGGGGGGACAAACTCAGCCCCAGCATTTT
CASSLGGQTQPQHF
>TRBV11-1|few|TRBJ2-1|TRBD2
TGTGCCAGCAGCTTAAGTACTAGCGGGTACAATGAGCAGTTCTTC
CASSLSTSGYNEQFF
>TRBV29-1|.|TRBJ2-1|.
TGCAGCGTGGGGGGGGGCATCCCCCACAATGAGCAGTTCTTC
CSVGGGIPHNEQFF
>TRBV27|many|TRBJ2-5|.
TGTGCCAGCAGTTTAGCCGGGGTTCGGGAGACCCAGTACTTC
CASSLAGVRETQYF
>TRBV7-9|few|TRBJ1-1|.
TGTGCCAGCAGCACAGGTAACGGCACGATGAACACTGAAGCTTTCTTT
CASSTGNGTMNTEAFF
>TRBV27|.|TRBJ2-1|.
TGTGCCAGCAGTTTCGAGGGGCCCTCCTACAATGAGCAGTTCTTC
CASSFEGPSYNEQFF
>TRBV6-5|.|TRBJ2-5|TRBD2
TGTGCCAGCAGTCAAGGGACTAACAATCAAGAGACCCAGTACTTC
CASSQGTNNQETQYF
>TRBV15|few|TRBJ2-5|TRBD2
TGTGCCACCAGCAGAGCGCTTAGCGGGGGGCTCCAAGAGACCCAGTACTTC
CATSRALSGGLQETQYF
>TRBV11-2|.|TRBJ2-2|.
TGTGCCAGCAGCTTAGACGGGGCCGGGGAGCTGTTTTTT
CASSLDGAGELFF
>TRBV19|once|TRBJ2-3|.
TGTGCCAGTAGTATAGATTCGCAGGGGCGCACAGATACGCAGTATTTT
CASSIDSQGRTDTQYF
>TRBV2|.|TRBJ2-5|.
TGTGCCAGCAGTGATCTCGCTCCACGAGAGACCCAGTACTTC
CASSDLAPRETQYF
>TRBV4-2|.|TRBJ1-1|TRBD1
TGTGCCAGCAGCCAAGGTATAGGGGGCATGAACACTGAAGCTTTCTTT
CASSQGIGGMNTEAFF
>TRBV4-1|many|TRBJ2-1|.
TGCGCCAGCAGCCAAGATCAGGAGGGCTACTCCTACAATGAGCAGTTCTTC
CASSQDQEGYSYNEQFF
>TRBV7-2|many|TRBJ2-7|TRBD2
TGTGCCAGCAGCTTGGTGAGCGGACTAGCGGGGACCTACTGGGAGCAGTACTTC
CASSLVSGLAGTYWEQYF
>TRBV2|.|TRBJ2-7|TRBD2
TGTGCCAGCAAGATTAGCGGGGGGCCCCCCTACGAGCAGTACTTC
CASKISGGPPYEQYF
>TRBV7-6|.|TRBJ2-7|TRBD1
TGTGCCAGCAGCCCCTTGACAGGGGGGTACGAGCAGTACTTC
CASSPLTGGYEQYF